What follows are 21 T cell receptor beta chains derived from one specimen sequenced in a study of T cell repertoires in cytomegalovirus infection. TCRdb passed the reads through MiXCR, listing each CDR3 protein once. The sample shows over 300,000 distinct CDR3 sequences, roughly 16% of them seen only once. Specimen: PBMCs. The receptors stem from a human donor in good health (CMV status not recorded). Some clones in this sample may be carry-over from other donors' samples.

This sequence joins TRBV28 and TRBJ1-5, with 8 bases aligning to TRBD1. There are 24 residues in the CDR3. J lost 6 bases, V lost 7 bases, and 38 bases had no gene match. CDR1 is MDHEN, CDR2 SYDVKM, per germline. The CDR3 nucleotides read TGTGCCAGCACTCGAGGACGACACAAACTTGACCTAACACCGACAGGGGTTAGGGCTCAGCCCCAGCATTTT. Protein: CASTRGRHKLDLTPTGVRAQPQHF.

This clonotype was counted a few times. The genes are TRBV20-1 and TRBJ2-3; D is unresolved. V was cut by 5 bases and J by 1 base, with 7 bases left in between. Germline V gene lookup returns CDR1 DFQATT and CDR2 SNEGSKA (reference sequence). The CDR3 is made up of 12 amino acids. The DNA of the CDR3 is TGCAGTGCTTTCCGGGGCACAGATACGCAGTATTTT. It specifies CSAFRGTDTQYF.

This clonotype has a count of ten or more. The J gene is TRBJ2-3, the V gene TRBV7-2; D is possibly TRBD2 (6 bases). This CDR3 region has 15 residues. V lost 1 base, J lost 0 bases, and 8 bases lay in between. The germline gives CDR1 SGHTA, CDR2 FQGNSA. CDR3: CASSLGGTSTDTQYF. CDR3 nucleotide sequence: TGTGCCAGCAGCTTAGGTGGGACTAGCACAGATACGCAGTATTTT.

This clonotype appeared a few times. The chain recombines TRBV18 with TRBJ2-3; D gene unclear. This CDR3 is built from 15 residues. Trimming took 0 bases from V and 0 from J, leaving 7 bases between them. Germline lookup yields CDR1 KGHSH and CDR2 LQKENI. The CDR3 sequence: CASSPPLASTDTQYF. The CDR3 coding sequence is TGTGCCAGCTCACCACCCCTGGCTAGCACAGATACGCAGTATTTT.

There are many counts of this clonotype. Here the CDR3 DNA reads TGTGCCAGCAGCTTATTAGGGCCCGTCAGCACCGGGGAGCTGTTTTTT. Its translation: CASSLLGPVSTGELFF. The V call is TRBV7-2, the J call TRBJ2-2, with D uncertain. Germline lookup yields CDR1 SGHTA and CDR2 FQGNSA. The CDR3 loop spans 16 amino acids. Trimming shortened V by 2 bases and J by 4 bases, and 14 bases separated the two germline ends. Combining the CDR3 with reference TRBV7-2 and TRBJ2-2 gives the whole variable domain GAGVSQSPSNKVTEKGKDVELRCDPISGHTALYWYRQSLGQGLEFLIYFQGNSAPDKSGLPSDRFSAERTGGSVSTLTIQRTQQEDSAVYLCASSLLGPVSTGELFFGEGSRLTVL.

About this clonotype itself: One end of the junction does not line up with germline, which may come from a read error. This chain connects TRBV28 to TRBJ1-2; TRBD1 might be the D (5 bases). Germline V gene sequence: CDR1 MDHEN, CDR2 SYDVKM. This CDR3 region has 12 residues. This chain's CDR3 is CASSVGVSRGSF. The CDR3 nucleotides are TGTGCCAGCAGTGTCGGCGTCTCAAGGGGTAGCTTC.

This clonotype showed up just a few times. J is TRBJ2-5 and V is TRBV7-9; D perhaps matches TRBD1 (5 bases). CDR1 is SEHNR, CDR2 FQNEAQ, per germline (reference sequence). The V and J ends lost 5 bases and 5 bases respectively, with 18 bases between them. The CDR3 is 15 amino acids. CDR3 sequence (DNA): TGTGCCAGCAGCGCCAAGACAGCTCCGGAGGAGACCCAGTACTTC. Encoded protein: CASSAKTAPEETQYF.

This clonotype occurred many times. V usage is TRBV7-9 and J usage is TRBJ1-6; TRBD1 might be the D (5 bases). Germline V gene data show CDR1 as SEHNR and CDR2 as FQNEAQ (reference sequence). This CDR3 comprises 16 residues. The V and J ends lost 3 bases and 0 bases respectively, with 9 bases between them. This CDR3 reads CASSLRRGSYNSPLHF. CDR3 nucleotide sequence: TGTGCCAGCAGCTTGCGGAGGGGCTCCTATAATTCACCCCTCCACTTT. The full variable domain, in which reference TRBV7-9 and TRBJ1-6 provide the parts outside the CDR3, is DTGVSQNPRHKITKRGQNVTFRCDPISEHNRLYWYRQTLGQGPEFLTYFQNEAQLEKSRLLSDRFSAERPKGSFSTLEIQRTEQGDSAMYLCASSLRRGSYNSPLHFGNGTRLTVT.

This clonotype was detected only a few times. The V and J genes are TRBV6-6 and TRBJ1-2; 10 bases agree with TRBD1. Germline CDR1 is MNHNY and CDR2 is SVGAGI (reference sequence). This CDR3 is built from 15 residues. V lost 0 bases, J lost 4 bases, and 2 bases stayed unmatched. CDR3 sequence: CASSYSRDRGYGYTF. CDR3 bases: TGTGCCAGCAGTTACTCACGGGACAGGGGCTATGGCTACACCTTC.

This clonotype was observed at least ten times. The V and J genes are TRBV19 and TRBJ1-5; tentatively, D is TRBD1 (6 bases). V dropped 6 bases and J dropped 1 base, with 13 bases sitting between them. CDR3 length: 15 residues. The V gene's germline CDR1 is LNHDA and CDR2 SQIVND (reference sequence). The chain's CDR3 is CASSNRVRSNQPQHF. The CDR3 coding sequence is TGTGCCAGTAGCAACAGGGTTAGGAGCAATCAGCCCCAGCATTTT.

This clonotype was picked up many times. The V gene is TRBV7-6, the J gene TRBJ1-5; D possibly corresponds to TRBD1 (5 bases). Trimming cost V 4 bases and J 7 bases, with 14 bases left between them. The CDR3 is 14 amino acids. Looked up from germline, CDR1 is SGHVS and CDR2 is FNYEAQ. In DNA form, the CDR3 reads TGTGCCAGCAGCTCGAGGTCCCAGGGCCAGCCCCAGCATTTT. This codes for CASSSRSQGQPQHF.

This clonotype has at least ten counts. The chain employs TRBV12-3 or TRBV12-4 and TRBJ1-2; D is undetermined. V shed 6 bases and J shed 3 bases, with 11 bases lying between them. CDR3 length: 13 residues. In nucleotides, the CDR3 is TGTGCCAGCAGCCCCGGGCAGGACTATGGCTACACCTTC. Its protein product is CASSPGQDYGYTF.

The chain links TRBV29-1 to TRBJ1-2; weak D call: TRBD1 (5 bases). V was shortened by 0 bases and J by 8 bases, with 16 bases between the two germline ends. There are 14 residues in the CDR3. The germline V gene has CDR1 SQVTM and CDR2 ANQGSEA. The CDR3 sequence is CSVEDTYGGEGYTF. The CDR3 nucleotides read TGCAGCGTTGAAGATACATACGGAGGGGAAGGCTACACCTTC. Based on the CDR3 plus reference TRBV29-1 and TRBJ1-2, the full variable domain is SAVISQKPSRDICQRGTSLTIQCQVDSQVTMMFWYRQQPGQSLTLIATANQGSEATYESGFVIDKFPISRPNLTFSTLTVSNMSPEDSSIYLCSVEDTYGGEGYTFGSGTRLTVV.

The rearrangement uses TRBV5-1 and TRBJ1-2; 11 positions match TRBD1. The junction had 1 base not matched to a gene; V was cut back by 3 bases and J by 3 bases. The CDR3 consists of 14 residues. The germline gives CDR1 SGHRS, CDR2 YFSETQ. Written as DNA, the CDR3 is TGCGCCAGCAGCTGGACAGGGGGCGACTATGGCTACACCTTC. Residues: CASSWTGGDYGYTF. The complete variable domain, with remaining parts taken from reference TRBV5-1 and TRBJ1-2, reads KAGVTQTPRYLIKTRGQQVTLSCSPISGHRSVSWYQQTPGQGLQFLFEYFSETQRNKGNFPGRFSGRQFSNSRSEMNVSTLELGDSALYLCASSWTGGDYGYTFGSGTRLTVV.

The rearrangement joins TRBV5-1 to TRBJ2-1; a weak D match, TRBD2 (7 bases). Trimming shortened V by 5 bases and J by 5 bases, and 14 bases separated the two germline ends. The germline V gene encodes CDR1 SGHRS and CDR2 YFSETQ. The CDR3 spans 14 residues. CDR3 DNA: TGCGCCAGCAGTCTAGGGGGGGCCAACAATGAGCAGTTCTTC. Translated, it gives CASSLGGANNEQFF.

The rearrangement uses TRBV5-6 and TRBJ2-5; no clear D gene. The CDR3 runs 14 residues. V was pared by 1 base and J by 7 bases, with 14 bases between. Germline lookup yields CDR1 SGHDT and CDR2 YYEEEE. CDR3 DNA sequence: TGTGCCAGCAGCTTGATGGCTGCTGAGTGGACCCAGTACTTC. It codes for CASSLMAAEWTQYF. The complete variable domain, with remaining parts taken from reference TRBV5-6 and TRBJ2-5, reads DAGVTQSPTHLIKTRGQQVTLRCSPKSGHDTVSWYQQALGQGPQFIFQYYEEEERQRGNFPDRFSGHQFPNYSSELNVNALLLGDSALYLCASSLMAAEWTQYFGPGTRLLVL.

The chain is built from TRBV6-6 and TRBJ2-2; no clear D gene. The CDR3 runs 12 residues. Trimming took off 6 bases at V and 3 bases at J, with 5 bases between the two ends. Germline-derived CDR1 and CDR2 are MNHNY and SVGAGI (reference sequence). DNA of the CDR3: TGTGCCAGCAGCGAGTACACCGGGGAGCTGTTTTTT. Translating gives CASSEYTGELFF.

The table lists this clonotype with a count of one. The chain joins TRBV6-5 to TRBJ2-5, with 8 bases aligning to TRBD2. V dropped 2 bases and J dropped 7; count of bases not matched to a gene: 9. Germline V gene sequence: CDR1 MNHEY, CDR2 SVGAGI. The CDR3 covers 15 residues. The DNA for the CDR3 is TGTGCCAGCAGTTACATTCGGGGGGCGGGGGGGACCCAGTACTTC. Its translation is CASSYIRGAGGTQYF.

This clonotype was seen a few times. J is TRBJ2-4 and V is TRBV18, with a weak D call TRBD1 (6 bases). The V end was cut by 3 bases, the J end by 2 bases, with 11 bases between. Germline V gives CDR1 KGHSH, CDR2 LQKENI. The CDR3 loop spans 15 amino acids. The CDR3 DNA is TGTGCCAGCTCACCGGGGGCTGGGTCCAAAAACATTCAGTACTTC. Translation gives CASSPGAGSKNIQYF.

The gene calls are TRBV4-2 and TRBJ2-3; D possibly corresponds to TRBD2 (6 bases). Trimming left V 4 bases short and J 0 bases short, with 14 bases between. The V gene's germline CDR1 is LGHNA and CDR2 YNFKEQ. The CDR3 has 16 residues. CDR3 nucleotide sequence: TGTGCCAGCAGCCTAGGTGGTAGCGGAAGCACAGATACGCAGTATTTT. Amino acids: CASSLGGSGSTDTQYF.

This clonotype was observed many times. In nucleotides, the CDR3 is TGTGCCAGCAGCCCTGGCTCCAGCAGGGGGGTAAATGGCTACACCTTC. This translates into CASSPGSSRGVNGYTF. The genes are TRBV7-2 and TRBJ1-2, with 7 bases lining up with TRBD1. This CDR3 region has 16 residues. J was trimmed by 6 bases and V by 5 bases; bases with no gene match: 15. Germline loops: CDR1 SGHTA, CDR2 FQGNSA.